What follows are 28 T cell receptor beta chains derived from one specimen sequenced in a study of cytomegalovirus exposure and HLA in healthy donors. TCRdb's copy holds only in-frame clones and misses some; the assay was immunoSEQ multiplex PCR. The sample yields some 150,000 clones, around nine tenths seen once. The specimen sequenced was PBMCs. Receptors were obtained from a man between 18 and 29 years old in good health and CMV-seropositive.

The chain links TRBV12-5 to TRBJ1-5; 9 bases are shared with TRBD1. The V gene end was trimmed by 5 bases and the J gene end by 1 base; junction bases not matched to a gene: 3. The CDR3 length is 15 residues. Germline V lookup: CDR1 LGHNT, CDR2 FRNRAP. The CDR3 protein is CASGVGQGSNQPQHF. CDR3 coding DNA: TGTGCTAGTGGTGTGGGACAGGGAAGCAATCAGCCCCAGCATTTT.

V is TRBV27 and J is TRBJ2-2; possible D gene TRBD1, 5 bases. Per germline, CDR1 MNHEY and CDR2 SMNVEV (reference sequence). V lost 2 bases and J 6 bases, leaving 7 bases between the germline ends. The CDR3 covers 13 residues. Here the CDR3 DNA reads TGTGCCAGCAGTTTACCAGGGTCCGGGGAGCTGTTTTTT. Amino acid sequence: CASSLPGSGELFF.

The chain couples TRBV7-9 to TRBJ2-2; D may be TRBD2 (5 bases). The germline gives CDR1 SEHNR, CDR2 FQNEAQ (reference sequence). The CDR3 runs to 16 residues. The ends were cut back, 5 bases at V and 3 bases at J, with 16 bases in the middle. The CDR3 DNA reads TGTGCCAGCAGCCCCGTGGTAGCGAACTACACCGGGGAGCTGTTTTTT. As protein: CASSPVVANYTGELFF.

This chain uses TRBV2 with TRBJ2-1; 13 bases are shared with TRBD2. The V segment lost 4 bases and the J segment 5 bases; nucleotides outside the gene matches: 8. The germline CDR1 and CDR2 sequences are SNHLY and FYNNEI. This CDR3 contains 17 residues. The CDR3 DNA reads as TGTGCCAGCAGTGGGGGACTAGCGGGAACTGCTAACAATGAGCAGTTCTTC. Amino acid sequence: CASSGGLAGTANNEQFF.

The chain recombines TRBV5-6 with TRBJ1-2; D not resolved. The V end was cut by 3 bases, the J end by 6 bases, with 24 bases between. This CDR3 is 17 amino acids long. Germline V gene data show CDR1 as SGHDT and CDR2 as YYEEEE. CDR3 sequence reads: CASSSRRNLGAFNGYTF. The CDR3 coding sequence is TGTGCCAGCAGCTCCCGTCGAAATTTGGGAGCCTTTAATGGCTACACCTTC.

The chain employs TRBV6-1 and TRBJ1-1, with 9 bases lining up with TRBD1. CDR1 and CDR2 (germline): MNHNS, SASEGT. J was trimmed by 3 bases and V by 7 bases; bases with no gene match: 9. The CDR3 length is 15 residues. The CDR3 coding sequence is TGTGCCAGCACCAAGCCCGACAGGGGGTACACTGAAGCTTTCTTT. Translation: CASTKPDRGYTEAFF.

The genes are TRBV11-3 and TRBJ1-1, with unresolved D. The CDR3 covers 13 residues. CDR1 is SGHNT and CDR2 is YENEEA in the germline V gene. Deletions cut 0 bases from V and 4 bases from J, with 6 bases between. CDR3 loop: CASSLDGFTEAFF. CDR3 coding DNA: TGTGCCAGCAGCTTAGACGGGTTCACTGAAGCTTTCTTT. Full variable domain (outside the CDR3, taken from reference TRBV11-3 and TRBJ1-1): EAGVVQSPRYKIIEKKQPVAFWCNPISGHNTLYWYLQNLGQGPELLIRYENEEAVDDSQLPKDRFSAERLKGVDSTLKIQPAELGDSAVYLCASSLDGFTEAFFGQGTRLTVV.

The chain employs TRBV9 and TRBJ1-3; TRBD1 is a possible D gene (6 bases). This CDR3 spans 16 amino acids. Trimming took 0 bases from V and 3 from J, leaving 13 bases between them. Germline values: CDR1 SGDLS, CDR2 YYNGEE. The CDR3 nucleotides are TGTGCCAGCAGCGTAGCTACAGGGAAAGGTGGAAACACCATATATTTT. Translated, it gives CASSVATGKGGNTIYF.

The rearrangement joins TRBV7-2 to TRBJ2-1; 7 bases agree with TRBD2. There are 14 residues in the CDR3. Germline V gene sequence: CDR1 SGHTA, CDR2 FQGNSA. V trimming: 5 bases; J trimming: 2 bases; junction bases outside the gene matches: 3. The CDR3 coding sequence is TGTGCCAGCAGCCCAGGGACTACCTACAATGAGCAGTTCTTC. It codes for CASSPGTTYNEQFF.

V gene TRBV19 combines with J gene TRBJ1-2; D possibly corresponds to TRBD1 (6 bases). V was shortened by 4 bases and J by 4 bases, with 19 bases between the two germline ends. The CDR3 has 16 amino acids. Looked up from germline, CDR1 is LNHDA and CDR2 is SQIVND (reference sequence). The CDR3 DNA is TGTGCCAGTAGTAAACGCGCCTTGACAGGTTTCTATGGCTACACCTTC. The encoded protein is CASSKRALTGFYGYTF. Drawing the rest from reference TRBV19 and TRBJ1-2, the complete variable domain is DGGITQSPKYLFRKEGQNVTLSCEQNLNHDAMYWYRQDPGQGLRLIYYSQIVNDFQKGDIAEGYSVSREKKESFPLTVTSAQKNPTAFYLCASSKRALTGFYGYTFGSGTRLTVV.

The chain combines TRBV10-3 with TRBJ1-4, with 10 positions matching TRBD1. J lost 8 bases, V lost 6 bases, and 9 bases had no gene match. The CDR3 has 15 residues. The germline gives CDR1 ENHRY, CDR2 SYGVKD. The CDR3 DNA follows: TGTGCCATCAGGGGGGGACAGGGGAGAGAAGAAAAACTGTTTTTT. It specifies CAIRGGQGREEKLFF.

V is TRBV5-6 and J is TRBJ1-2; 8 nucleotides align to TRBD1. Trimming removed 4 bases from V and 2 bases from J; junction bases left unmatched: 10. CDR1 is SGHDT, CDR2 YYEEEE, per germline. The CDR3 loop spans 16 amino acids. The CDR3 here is CASSPGQGYLNYGYTF. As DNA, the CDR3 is TGTGCCAGCAGCCCCGGACAGGGATATTTGAACTATGGCTACACCTTC.

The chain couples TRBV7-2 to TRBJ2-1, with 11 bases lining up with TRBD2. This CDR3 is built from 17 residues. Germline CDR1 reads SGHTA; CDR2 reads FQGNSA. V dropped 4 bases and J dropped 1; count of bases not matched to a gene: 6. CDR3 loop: CASSSGTSGLSYNEQFF. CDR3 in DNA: TGTGCCAGCAGCTCCGGGACTAGCGGCCTATCCTACAATGAGCAGTTCTTC.

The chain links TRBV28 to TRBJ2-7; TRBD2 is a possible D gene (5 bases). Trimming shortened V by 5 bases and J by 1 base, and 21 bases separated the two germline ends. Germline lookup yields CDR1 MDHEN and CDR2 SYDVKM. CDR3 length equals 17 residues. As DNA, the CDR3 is TGTGCCAGCAGTCCTCCGAGACTAATAACAACGTCCTACGAGCAGTACTTC. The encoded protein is CASSPPRLITTSYEQYF.

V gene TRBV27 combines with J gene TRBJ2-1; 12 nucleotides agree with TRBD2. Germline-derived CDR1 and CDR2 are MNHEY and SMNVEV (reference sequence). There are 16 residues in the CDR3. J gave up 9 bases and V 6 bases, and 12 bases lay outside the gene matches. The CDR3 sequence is CASSPGTSGFRGEQFF. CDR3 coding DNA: TGTGCCAGCAGCCCCGGGACTAGCGGGTTCAGGGGTGAGCAGTTCTTC.

As DNA, the CDR3 is TGTGCCAGCAGTTCCCCCGGGACATTCGAGCAGTACTTC. Its translation: CASSSPGTFEQYF. This chain connects TRBV6-5 to TRBJ2-7, with a weak D call TRBD1 (6 bases). Trimming removed 4 bases from V and 6 bases from J, with 13 bases in between. There are 13 residues in the CDR3. Germline CDR1 is MNHEY and CDR2 is SVGAGI.

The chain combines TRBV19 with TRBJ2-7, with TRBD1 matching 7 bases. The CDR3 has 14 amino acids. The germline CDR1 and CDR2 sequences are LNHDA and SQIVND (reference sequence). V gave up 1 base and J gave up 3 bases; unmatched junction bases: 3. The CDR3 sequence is CASSIGGTDYEQYF. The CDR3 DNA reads TGTGCCAGTAGTATAGGGGGGACAGACTACGAGCAGTACTTC.

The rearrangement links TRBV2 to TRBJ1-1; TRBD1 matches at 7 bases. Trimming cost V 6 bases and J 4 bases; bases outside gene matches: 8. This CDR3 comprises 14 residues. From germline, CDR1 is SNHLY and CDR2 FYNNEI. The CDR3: CASRDRVGSTEAFF. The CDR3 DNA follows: TGTGCCAGCAGAGACAGGGTGGGGAGCACTGAAGCTTTCTTT.

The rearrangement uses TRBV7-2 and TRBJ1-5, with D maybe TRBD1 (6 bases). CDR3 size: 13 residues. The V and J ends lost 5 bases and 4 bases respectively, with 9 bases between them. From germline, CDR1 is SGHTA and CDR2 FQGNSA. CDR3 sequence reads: CASSEDRNQPQHF. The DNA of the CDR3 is TGTGCCAGCAGCGAAGACAGGAATCAGCCCCAGCATTTT.

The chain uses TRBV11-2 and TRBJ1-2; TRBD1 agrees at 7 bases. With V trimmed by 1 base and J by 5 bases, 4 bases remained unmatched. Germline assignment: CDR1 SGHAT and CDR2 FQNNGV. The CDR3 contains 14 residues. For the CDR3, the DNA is TGTGCCAGCAGCTTAGGTGGACAGGCGTATGGCTACACCTTC. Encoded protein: CASSLGGQAYGYTF.

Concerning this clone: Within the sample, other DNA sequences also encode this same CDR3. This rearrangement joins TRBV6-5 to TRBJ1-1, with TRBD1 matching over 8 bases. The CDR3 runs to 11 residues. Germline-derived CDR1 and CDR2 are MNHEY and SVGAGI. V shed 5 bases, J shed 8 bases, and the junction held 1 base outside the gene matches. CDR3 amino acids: CASSQGAEAFF. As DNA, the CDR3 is TGTGCCAGCAGTCAGGGGGCGGAAGCTTTCTTT.

Here the CDR3 reads CASTLGAYEQYF. CDR3 DNA sequence: TGTGCCAGCACCCTAGGGGCCTACGAGCAGTACTTC. The chain carries TRBV21-1 and TRBJ2-7; the table gives TRBD1 as D, unverified against the DNA. TRBV21-1 is termed a pseudogene. CDR3 length equals 12 residues.

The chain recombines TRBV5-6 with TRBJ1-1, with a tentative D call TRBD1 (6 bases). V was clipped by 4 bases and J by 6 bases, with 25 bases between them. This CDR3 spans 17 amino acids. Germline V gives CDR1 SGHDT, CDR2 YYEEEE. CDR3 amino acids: CASSPLGGGRVSSEAFF. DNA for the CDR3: TGTGCCAGCAGCCCCCTGGGGGGGGGCCGAGTATCGTCTGAAGCTTTCTTT.

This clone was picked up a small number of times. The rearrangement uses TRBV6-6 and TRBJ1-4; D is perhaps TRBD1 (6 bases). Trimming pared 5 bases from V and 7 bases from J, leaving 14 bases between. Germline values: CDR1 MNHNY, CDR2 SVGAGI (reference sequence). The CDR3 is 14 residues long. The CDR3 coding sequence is TGTGCCAGCAGTCTGGACAGTCTGGGTGAAAAACTGTTTTTT. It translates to CASSLDSLGEKLFF.

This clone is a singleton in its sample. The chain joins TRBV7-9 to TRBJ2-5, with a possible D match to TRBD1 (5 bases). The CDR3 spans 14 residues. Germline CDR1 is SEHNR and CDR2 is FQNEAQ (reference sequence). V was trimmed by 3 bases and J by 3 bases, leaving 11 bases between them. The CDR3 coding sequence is TGTGCCAGCAGCTTCCCGACAGCTAAAGAGACCCAGTACTTC. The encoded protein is CASSFPTAKETQYF.

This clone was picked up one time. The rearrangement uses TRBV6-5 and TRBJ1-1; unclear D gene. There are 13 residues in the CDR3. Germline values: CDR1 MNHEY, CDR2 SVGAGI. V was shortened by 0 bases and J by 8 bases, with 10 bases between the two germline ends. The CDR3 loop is CASSYSHGLEAFF. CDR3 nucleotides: TGTGCCAGCAGTTACTCTCATGGGCTCGAAGCTTTCTTT.

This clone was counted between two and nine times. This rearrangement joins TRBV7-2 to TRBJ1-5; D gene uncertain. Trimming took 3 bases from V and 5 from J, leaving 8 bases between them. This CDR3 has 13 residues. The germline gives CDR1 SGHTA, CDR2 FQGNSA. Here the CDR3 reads CASSFQYDQPQHF. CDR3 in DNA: TGTGCCAGCAGCTTTCAGTACGATCAGCCCCAGCATTTT. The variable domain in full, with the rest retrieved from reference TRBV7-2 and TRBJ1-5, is GAGVSQSPSNKVTEKGKDVELRCDPISGHTALYWYRQSLGQGLEFLIYFQGNSAPDKSGLPSDRFSAERTGGSVSTLTIQRTQQEDSAVYLCASSFQYDQPQHFGDGTRLSIL.

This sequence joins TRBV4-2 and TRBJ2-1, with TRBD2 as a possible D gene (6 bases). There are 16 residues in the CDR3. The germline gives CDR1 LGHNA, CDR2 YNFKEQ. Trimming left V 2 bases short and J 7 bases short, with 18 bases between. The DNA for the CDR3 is TGTGCCAGCAGCCAACTAGGAGGGAGGAGTGTGAATGAGCAGTTCTTC. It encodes CASSQLGGRSVNEQFF.